This TCR beta chain was identified during a study of cytomegalovirus exposure and HLA in healthy donors. The method was immunoSEQ multiplex PCR; TCRdb's version includes in-frame clones alone and lacks a portion of them. Among about 160,000 clones listed, about 90% were seen once. The CDR3 contains 18 residues. Per germline, CDR1 SEHNR and CDR2 FQNEAQ (reference sequence). V lost 5 bases and J lost 0; bases outside the gene matches: 11. Study findings and constraints: Clusters of TCRs from the first cohort tended to co-occur in the 95 to 150 validation repertoires (as a later analysis found).

A note on this clone: What it binds is not known.

This TCR came from a woman younger than 35 in good health and CMV-seropositive. Sequencing used PBMCs. V is TRBV7-9 and J is TRBJ1-4; 8 bases are a match to TRBD1. The CDR3 is CASSPRSGQAATNEKLFF. The CDR3 region has the DNA TGTGCCAGCAGCCCAAGATCGGGACAGGCAGCAACTAATGAAAAACTGTTTTTT.